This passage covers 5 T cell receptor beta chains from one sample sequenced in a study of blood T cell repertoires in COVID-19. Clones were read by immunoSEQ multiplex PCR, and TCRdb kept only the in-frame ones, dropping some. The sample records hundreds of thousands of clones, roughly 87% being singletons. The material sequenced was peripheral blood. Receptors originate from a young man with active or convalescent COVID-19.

This chain's CDR3 is CASSSARTAFF. DNA for the CDR3: TGTGCCAGCAGTTCCGCCCGAACTGCTTTCTTT. The rearrangement uses TRBV12-3 or TRBV12-4 and TRBJ1-1, with D unclear. V was pared by 4 bases and J by 11 bases, with 11 bases between. The CDR3 is 11 residues long.

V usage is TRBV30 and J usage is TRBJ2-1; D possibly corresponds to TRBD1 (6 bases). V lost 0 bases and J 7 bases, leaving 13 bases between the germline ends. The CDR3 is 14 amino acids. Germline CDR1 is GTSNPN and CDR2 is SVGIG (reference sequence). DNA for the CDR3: TGTGCCTGGAGTGTGGGGGCAGGGACGAATGAGCAGTTCTTC. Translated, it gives CAWSVGAGTNEQFF.

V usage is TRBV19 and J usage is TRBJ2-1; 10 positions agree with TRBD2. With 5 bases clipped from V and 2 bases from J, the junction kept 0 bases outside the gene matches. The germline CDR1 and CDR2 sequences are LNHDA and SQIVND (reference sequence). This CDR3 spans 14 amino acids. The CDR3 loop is CASSLAGAYNEQFF. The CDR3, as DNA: TGTGCCAGTAGTCTAGCGGGGGCCTACAATGAGCAGTTCTTC. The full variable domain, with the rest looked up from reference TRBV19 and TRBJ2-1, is DGGITQSPKYLFRKEGQNVTLSCEQNLNHDAMYWYRQDPGQGLRLIYYSQIVNDFQKGDIAEGYSVSREKKESFPLTVTSAQKNPTAFYLCASSLAGAYNEQFFGPGTRLTVL.

The CDR3 is CASSSATYNEQFF. CDR3 nucleotides: TGTGCCAGCAGTAGCGCTACCTACAATGAGCAGTTCTTC. The V call is TRBV9, the J call TRBJ2-1; tentative D call: TRBD2 (5 bases). Trimming stripped 5 bases from V and 2 bases from J, with 8 bases between. From germline, CDR1 is SGDLS and CDR2 YYNGEE. The CDR3 sequence is 13 residues long.

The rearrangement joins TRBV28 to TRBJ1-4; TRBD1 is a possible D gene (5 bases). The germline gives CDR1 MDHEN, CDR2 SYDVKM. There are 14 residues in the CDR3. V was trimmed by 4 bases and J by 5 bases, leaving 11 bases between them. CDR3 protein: CASSSNDRNEKLFF. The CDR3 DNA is TGTGCCAGCAGTTCGAATGACAGAAATGAAAAACTGTTTTTT. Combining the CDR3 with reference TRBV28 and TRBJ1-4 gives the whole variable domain DVKVTQSSRYLVKRTGEKVFLECVQDMDHENMFWYRQDPGLGLRLIYFSYDVKMKEKGDIPEGYSVSREKKERFSLILESASTNQTSMYLCASSSNDRNEKLFFGSGTQLSVL.